This T cell receptor beta chain stems from a study of blood T cell repertoires in COVID-19 (dated by TCRdb to 2020 to 2021). With regard to the full study: The collaborator samples originated in the United States, Italy and Spain and spanned the acute and convalescent phases of COVID-19. The prospective study material was composed of cDNA or gDNA derived from T cells, B-cell-depleted T cells, or PBMCs. Deeply sampled blood TCRbeta repertoires from subjects exposed to, actively infected with, or recovered from COVID-19 were included in the dataset. A freely available public database, intended as a resource for researchers studying the immune response to SARS-CoV-2, is where the repertoires were released. Samples came from the ongoing ImmuneRACE study (first 160 participants) plus 1,254 subjects from 6 global collaborators. Sample metadata almost always included a de-identified subject ID, COVID-19 status, age in years and sex. Where available, HLA class I and class II types were obtained from metadata supplied by the sample provider rather than from assay-based typing.

The CDR3 measures 15 amino acids from cysteine to phenylalanine. Only the CDR3 DNA stays, 45 bases, in frame from base 1. A distance of 17 bases separates the germline ends of V and J, which lose 6 bases and 5 bases respectively. According to the germline V gene, CDR1 reads SGHTS and CDR2 reads YDEGEE. Comment on this clone: Its antigen is unknown. There are no base qualities to consult, and no much larger clone falls within one base.

Broader findings and caveats from the paper: Clinical and demographic metadata were provided uncurated, with the amount varying by source and participant.

The immunoSEQ Assay, a bias-controlled multiplex PCR, was used to amplify TCRbeta CDR3 regions from genomic DNA. The original pipeline was this. The number of nucleated cells in each sample was estimated by amplification of reference gene primers within the assay. To quantify the absolute abundance of each unique TCRbeta CDR3 rearrangement, sequence reads were collapsed and filtered. For each sample, productive Simpson clonality was calculated as the square root of Simpson's diversity index over productive rearrangements. TCRdb took over this immuneACCESS table, retaining in-frame rearrangements with V and J assigned. Such tables are incomplete; in checked studies, under half of the missing clones stem from an unresolved V gene, and the remainder is unexplained. V, J and clone size were drawn from that table, and D and trimming were deduced from the DNA. This sample has roughly 400,000 clones in its table, and approximately 91% of those were observed once. About 0.9% of the sample is in the top ten clones.

Participants in the prospective study were aged about 18 to 100 years, lived in under 30 United States geographic areas, and enrolled through a virtual design. To assign participants to cohorts, the prospective study relied on clinical history that participants themselves reported in a screening survey and a study questionnaire. Exposed participants were defined as having been in contact with someone with a PCR-confirmed or clinician-diagnosed COVID-19 case within 2 weeks of study entry. Mobile phlebotomists in the prospective study collected whole blood, serum and a nasopharyngeal or oropharyngeal swab from every participant. Additional blood draws and questionnaires over an approximately two-month period could optionally be provided by prospective study participants. Blood samples from the prospective study were shipped frozen or at room temperature prior to DNA extraction.

What was sequenced was PBMCs or T cells enriched from blood (not recorded which). This receptor was taken from a woman aged 40 to 50 who had been exposed to COVID-19. Recombination connected TRBV5-8 to TRBJ1-4, with TRBD1 tentatively as D gene (5 bases match). The CDR3 reads as follows: CASTLGQGPNEKLFF. The nucleotides read TGTGCCAGCACCCTGGGGCAGGGCCCCAATGAAAAACTGTTTTTT.